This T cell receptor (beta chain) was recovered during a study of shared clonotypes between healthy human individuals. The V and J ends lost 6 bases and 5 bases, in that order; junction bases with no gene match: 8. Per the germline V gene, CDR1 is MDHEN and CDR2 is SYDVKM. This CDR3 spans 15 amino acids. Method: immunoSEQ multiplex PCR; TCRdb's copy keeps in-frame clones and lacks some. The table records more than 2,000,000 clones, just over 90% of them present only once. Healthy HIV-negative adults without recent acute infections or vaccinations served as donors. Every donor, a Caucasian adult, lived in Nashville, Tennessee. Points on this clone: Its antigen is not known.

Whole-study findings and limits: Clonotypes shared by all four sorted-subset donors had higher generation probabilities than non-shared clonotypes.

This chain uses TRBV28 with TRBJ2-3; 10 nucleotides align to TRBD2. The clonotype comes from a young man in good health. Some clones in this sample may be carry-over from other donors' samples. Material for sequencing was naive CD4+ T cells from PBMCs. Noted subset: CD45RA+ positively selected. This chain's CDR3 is CASSFLAGERDTQYF. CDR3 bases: TGTGCCAGCAGCTTCCTAGCGGGAGAGAGAGATACGCAGTATTTT.